The 14 T cell receptor beta chains below all came from one sample that was sequenced in a study of T cells in Graves' hyperthyroidism and ophthalmopathy. The TCR beta CDR3 regions underwent amplification using RNA transcripts as the source. With the HTBI primer set, the TCR CDR3 went through a first round of RT-PCR. MiXCR was run by TCRdb on the multiplex PCR reads, yielding one entry per CDR3 protein. The table lists about 570,000 distinct CDR3 sequences, roughly 46% of them singletons. Sequences were obtained from peripheral blood or thyroid tissue (not recorded which). These receptors all stem from an adult woman with Graves' disease, either hyperthyroidism or ophthalmopathy (not recorded which).

This chain joins TRBV7-9 and TRBJ2-5; 9 bases agree with TRBD1. Germline CDR1 reads SEHNR; CDR2 reads FQNEAQ (reference sequence). V shed 5 bases and J 2 bases; nucleotides not matched to a gene: 6. The CDR3 runs to 15 residues. The CDR3 loop is CASSTGGGLQETQYF. CDR3 nucleotides: TGTGCCAGCAGCACAGGGGGCGGTCTACAAGAGACCCAGTACTTC.

About this clonotype itself: The limits of the CDR3 on the DNA are not certain, so only TCRdb's listed CDR3 is given. The J gene is TRBJ1-2, the V gene TRBV11-1; the tabulated D call, TRBD1, remains unverified against the DNA. Per germline, CDR1 SGHAT and CDR2 FQDESV (reference sequence). The CDR3 sequence runs 19 residues, both termini included. This CDR3 is CASSFYICLGRDPMNGYTF.

V usage is TRBV7-9 and J usage is TRBJ1-6; a weak D match, TRBD1 (6 bases). V was pared by 1 base and J by 9 bases, with 19 bases between. The CDR3 totals 17 residues. Germline V CDR1 and CDR2: SEHNR, FQNEAQ (reference sequence). The CDR3 DNA is TGTGCCAGCAGCTTAGTGGTCGCAGGGGCTGAATTTTCACCCCTCCACTTT. It encodes CASSLVVAGAEFSPLHF.

The V and J genes are TRBV24-1 and TRBJ2-5; maybe TRBD1 (6 bases). CDR1 KGHDR and CDR2 SFDVKD come from the germline V gene. V was pared by 4 bases and J by 5 bases, with 13 bases between. The CDR3 runs to 14 residues. CDR3 amino acids: CATSETNQGETQYF. The CDR3 DNA sequence: TGTGCCACCAGTGAGACTAATCAGGGGGAGACCCAGTACTTC.

The V and J genes are TRBV20-1 and TRBJ1-2; D unclear. V shed 0 bases and J shed 6 bases, with 2 bases lying between them. Germline values: CDR1 DFQATT, CDR2 SNEGSKA (reference sequence). The length of the CDR3 is 10 residues. CDR3 nucleotides: TGCAGTGCTAGAGAGGATGGCTACACCTTC. It encodes CSAREDGYTF.

This rearrangement joins TRBV12-3 or TRBV12-4 to TRBJ1-4; maybe TRBD1 (6 bases). The CDR3 is 15 amino acids. The germline V and J ends were trimmed by 6 bases and 10 bases, with 21 bases remaining between them. CDR3 residues: CASSPGRDRGGKLFF. In DNA form, the CDR3 reads TGTGCCAGCAGCCCTGGGCGAGACCGAGGGGGAAAACTGTTTTTT.

This chain joins TRBV10-3 and TRBJ2-7, with 11 bases matching TRBD2. This CDR3 has 18 residues. Germline lookup yields CDR1 ENHRY and CDR2 SYGVKD. The ends lost 5 bases at V and 0 bases at J; junction bases unmatched: 12. CDR3 coding DNA: TGTGCCATCAGTTTGAGGACTAGCGGGTCATATCACTCCTACGAGCAGTACTTC. Translated: CAISLRTSGSYHSYEQYF.

The rearrangement uses TRBV20-1 and TRBJ2-7; 10 nucleotides align to TRBD1. The CDR3 runs 14 residues. The V gene end was trimmed by 2 bases and the J gene end by 3 bases; junction bases not matched to a gene: 4. Per germline, CDR1 DFQATT and CDR2 SNEGSKA (reference sequence). In nucleotides, the CDR3 is TGCAGTGCTAGACCGGGACAGGGGAACTACGAGCAGTACTTC. It encodes CSARPGQGNYEQYF.

This clonotype was seen a handful of times. The J gene is TRBJ1-6, the V gene TRBV9; D is ambiguous. Deletions cut 0 bases from V and 14 bases from J, with 9 bases between. The CDR3 totals 12 residues. Germline values: CDR1 SGDLS, CDR2 YYNGEE. The CDR3 nucleotides are TGTGCCAGCAGCGTAGCGGGCAGTGCCCTCCACTTT. It yields the protein CASSVAGSALHF.

V is TRBV19 and J is TRBJ2-6, with unresolved D. Germline V gene lookup returns CDR1 LNHDA and CDR2 SQIVND (reference sequence). The CDR3 length is 16 residues. The germline V and J ends were trimmed by 1 base and 4 bases, with 11 bases remaining between them. This CDR3 reads CASSIVPGSGANVLTF. CDR3 sequence (DNA): TGTGCCAGTAGTATAGTTCCGGGTAGCGGGGCCAACGTCCTGACTTTC.

A few counts support this clonotype. The chain combines TRBV25-1 with TRBJ1-6; 9 nucleotides agree with TRBD1. The CDR3 consists of 13 residues. In germline, CDR1 is MGHDK, CDR2 SYGVNS. This CDR3 reads CASAGTGNSPLHF. CDR3 nucleotide sequence: TGTGCTAGCGCCGGGACAGGGAATTCACCCCTCCACTTT.

This clonotype was counted many times. This sequence joins TRBV4-1 and TRBJ1-5; the D is unclear. CDR1 and CDR2 from the germline V gene are MGHRA and YSYEKL. This CDR3 comprises 16 residues. Trimming left V 4 bases short and J 7 bases short, with 20 bases between. CDR3 DNA: TGCGCCAGCAGCCTATTAAAAGCCCCGAAAGGCCAGCCCCAGCATTTT. It specifies CASSLLKAPKGQPQHF.

This clonotype was picked up many times. This CDR3 is CSAWEVVNTGELFF. For the CDR3, the DNA is TGCAGTGCTTGGGAGGTAGTGAACACCGGGGAGCTGTTTTTT. The V and J genes are TRBV20-1 and TRBJ2-2; a weak D match, TRBD2 (6 bases). The CDR3 is made up of 14 amino acids. The V and J ends lost 5 bases and 1 base respectively, with 11 bases between them. Germline CDR1 DFQATT, CDR2 SNEGSKA (reference sequence).

The chain joins TRBV2 to TRBJ2-5, with TRBD1 matching over 8 bases. This CDR3 contains 15 residues. Trimming took 5 bases from V and 4 from J; bases not matched to a gene: 9. The germline V gene has CDR1 SNHLY and CDR2 FYNNEI. The CDR3 DNA sequence: TGTGCCAGCAGTCACCTTAGAGGGACAGGAGAGACCCAGTACTTC. Its translation is CASSHLRGTGETQYF.